This T cell receptor (beta chain) was captured in a study of tumor and adjacent non-tumor tissue in lung cancer. As for the study in general: Aged about 30 to 76 years, patients included 10 men and roughly 5 women with stage I to III disease. Samples averaged roughly 4.4 million productive TCRbeta reads each. Regarding the study as a whole: Normal lung showed higher cumulative top 100 clone frequency than tumor. Tumor TCR diversity, when higher, was linked to shorter survival.

A modified ARM-PCR protocol with three rounds of nested PCR amplified TCRbeta. TCRdb reprocessed the multiplex PCR reads with MiXCR, giving one entry per CDR3 protein. The sample lists under 75,000 distinct CDR3 sequences; roughly 70% were seen once. RNA was extracted from bulk tissue without any cell sorting. This non-tumor lung sample came from over 3 cm beyond the tumor edge. On this clonotype: Its antigen is unknown.

In germline, CDR1 is SQVTM, CDR2 ANQGSEA. With 1 base removed from V and 9 bases from J, the gap between germline ends came to 19 bases. The CDR3 is made up of 15 amino acids. Input material: distant non-tumor lung tissue. The V gene is TRBV29-1, the J gene TRBJ2-1; D possibly corresponds to TRBD2 (5 bases). The source of this sequence is a woman in her fifties or sixties with non-small cell lung cancer. The CDR3 loop reads CSVEGGGSRLIEQFF. CDR3 bases: TGCAGCGTTGAAGGGGGTGGGAGTCGGCTCATTGAGCAGTTCTTC.